This T cell receptor (beta chain) is from a study of T-cell reconstitution after alpha-beta-depleted transplantation in children. During its preparation, the TCRbeta library received unique molecular identifiers. TCRdb re-called the PCR reads through MiXCR, storing one row per CDR3 protein. The sample lists 190,000 or so distinct CDR3 sequences; 6% to 7% were seen once. This clonotype showed up just a few times. The source material was PBMCs from the stem cell graft donor, sampled from the stem cell graft. The sequence derives from a human donor who donated a stem cell graft to a child with Wiskott-Aldrich syndrome.

The CDR3: CASSNRQGSNYGYTF. The CDR3 bases are TGTGCCAGCAGTAACCGACAGGGATCTAACTATGGCTACACCTTC. The V call is TRBV6-2 or TRBV6-3, the J call TRBJ1-2; 7 nucleotides align to TRBD1. This CDR3 is 15 amino acids long. V lost 5 bases and J lost 0; bases outside the gene matches: 6. Germline V gene sequence: CDR1 MNHEY, CDR2 SVGEGT.